This T cell receptor beta chain is drawn from a study of Ad26.COV2.S vaccination and SARS-CoV-2 variants. About the research overall: Participants got Ad26.COV2.S intramuscularly, once or twice 56 days apart.

The V and J ends lost 0 bases and 0 bases respectively, with 12 bases between them. The CDR3 length is 17 residues. Per germline, CDR1 MNHEY and CDR2 SMNVEV (reference sequence). Treatment meaning: about 20 received Ad26.COV2.S at low or high dose, single or two shots; several received placebo; per-sample allocation not given. Specimens were obtained on day 63 following the first vaccine or placebo injection. Profiling relied on immunoSEQ multiplex PCR, and the TCRdb table lists in-frame clones only, not all of them. The profile shows 400,000 to 450,000 clones, 90% of them singletons. The chain uses TRBV27 and TRBJ1-5, with D perhaps TRBD1 (5 bases). The origin of this receptor is a person aged 18-65 years who received the Ad26.COV2.S COVID-19 vaccine or a placebo. Sample: peripheral blood, taken in a trial of Ad26.COV2.S vaccine versus placebo. The CDR3 sequence: CASSLSWSGISNQPQHF. The CDR3 DNA reads as TGTGCCAGCAGTTTATCATGGTCAGGGATTAGCAATCAGCCCCAGCATTTT.